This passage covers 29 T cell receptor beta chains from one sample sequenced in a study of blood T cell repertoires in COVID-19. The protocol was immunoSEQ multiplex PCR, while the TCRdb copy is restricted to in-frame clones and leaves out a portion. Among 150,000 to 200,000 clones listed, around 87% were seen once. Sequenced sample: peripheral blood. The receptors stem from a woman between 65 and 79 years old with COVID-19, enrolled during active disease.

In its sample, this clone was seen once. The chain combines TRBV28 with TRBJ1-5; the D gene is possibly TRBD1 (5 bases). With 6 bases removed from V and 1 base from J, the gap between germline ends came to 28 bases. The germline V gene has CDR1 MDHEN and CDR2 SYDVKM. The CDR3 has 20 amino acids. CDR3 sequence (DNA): TGTGCCAGCAGCCCCCAGGCAGGGCCCTTCCAAACCTTGAGCAATCAGCCCCAGCATTTT. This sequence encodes CASSPQAGPFQTLSNQPQHF.

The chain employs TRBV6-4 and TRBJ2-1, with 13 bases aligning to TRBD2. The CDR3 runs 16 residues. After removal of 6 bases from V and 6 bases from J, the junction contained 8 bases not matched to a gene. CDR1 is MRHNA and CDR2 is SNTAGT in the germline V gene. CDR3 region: CASSREGLAGLNEQFF. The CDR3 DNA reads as TGTGCCAGCAGCCGAGAGGGACTAGCGGGGCTCAATGAGCAGTTCTTC.

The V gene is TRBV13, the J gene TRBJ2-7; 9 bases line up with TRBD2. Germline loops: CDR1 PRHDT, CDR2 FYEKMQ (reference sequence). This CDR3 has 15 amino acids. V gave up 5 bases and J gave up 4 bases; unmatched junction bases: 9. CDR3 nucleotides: TGTGCCAGCAGCAGTAGCGGGAGTCTCCCTTACGAGCAGTACTTC. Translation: CASSSSGSLPYEQYF.

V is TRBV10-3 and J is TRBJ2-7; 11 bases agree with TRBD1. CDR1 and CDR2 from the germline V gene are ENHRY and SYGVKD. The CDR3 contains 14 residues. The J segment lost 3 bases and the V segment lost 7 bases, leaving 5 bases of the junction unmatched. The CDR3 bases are TGTGCCATCAAATCCGGGACAGGGGGCTACGAGCAGTACTTC. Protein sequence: CAIKSGTGGYEQYF.

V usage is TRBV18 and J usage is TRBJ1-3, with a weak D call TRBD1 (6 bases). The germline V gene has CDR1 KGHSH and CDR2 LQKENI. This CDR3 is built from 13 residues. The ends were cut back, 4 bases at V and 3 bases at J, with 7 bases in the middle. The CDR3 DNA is TGTGCCAGCTCACAGGGACATGGAAACACCATATATTTT. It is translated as CASSQGHGNTIYF.

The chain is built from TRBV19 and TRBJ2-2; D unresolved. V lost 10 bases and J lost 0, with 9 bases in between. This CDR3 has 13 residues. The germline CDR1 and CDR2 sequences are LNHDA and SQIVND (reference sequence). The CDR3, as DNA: TGTGCCATGAGGATAACGAACACCGGGGAGCTGTTTTTT. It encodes CAMRITNTGELFF.

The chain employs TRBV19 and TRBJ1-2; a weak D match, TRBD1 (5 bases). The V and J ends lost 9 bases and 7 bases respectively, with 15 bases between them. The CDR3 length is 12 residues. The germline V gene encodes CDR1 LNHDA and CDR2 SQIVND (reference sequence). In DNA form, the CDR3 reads TGTGCCAGCGCGCGGGGAAGGGGTGGCTACACCTTC. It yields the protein CASARGRGGYTF.

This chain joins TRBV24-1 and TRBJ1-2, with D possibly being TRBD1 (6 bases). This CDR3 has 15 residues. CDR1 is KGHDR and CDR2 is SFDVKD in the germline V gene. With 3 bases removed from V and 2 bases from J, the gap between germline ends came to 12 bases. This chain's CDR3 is CATSDPATGNYGYTF. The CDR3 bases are TGTGCCACCAGTGATCCAGCTACAGGGAACTATGGCTACACCTTC.

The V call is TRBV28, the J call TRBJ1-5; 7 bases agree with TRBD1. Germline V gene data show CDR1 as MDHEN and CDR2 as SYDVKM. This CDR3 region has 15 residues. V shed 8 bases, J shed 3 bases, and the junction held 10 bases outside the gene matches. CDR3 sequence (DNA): TGTGCCAGCGCTAGGTATACAGGGGACAATCAGCCCCAGCATTTT. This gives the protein CASARYTGDNQPQHF.

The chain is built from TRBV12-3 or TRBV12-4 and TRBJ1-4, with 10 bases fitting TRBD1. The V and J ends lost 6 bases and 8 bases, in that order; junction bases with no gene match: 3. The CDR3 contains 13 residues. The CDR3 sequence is CASRKGQGEKLFF. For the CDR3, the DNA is TGTGCCAGCAGGAAGGGACAGGGGGAAAAACTGTTTTTT.

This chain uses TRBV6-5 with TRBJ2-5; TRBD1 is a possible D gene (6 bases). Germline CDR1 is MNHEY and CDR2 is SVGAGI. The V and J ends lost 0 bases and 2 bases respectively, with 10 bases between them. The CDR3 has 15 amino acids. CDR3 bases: TGTGCCAGCAGTTACTCCAGGACAGCTCAAGAGACCCAGTACTTC. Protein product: CASSYSRTAQETQYF.

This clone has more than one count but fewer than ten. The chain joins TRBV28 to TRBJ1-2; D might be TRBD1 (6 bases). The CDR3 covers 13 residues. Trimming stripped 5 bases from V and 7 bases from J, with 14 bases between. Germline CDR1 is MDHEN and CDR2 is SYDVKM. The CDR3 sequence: CASSPAGAVGYTF. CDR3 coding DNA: TGTGCCAGCAGTCCAGCAGGGGCGGTTGGCTACACCTTC.

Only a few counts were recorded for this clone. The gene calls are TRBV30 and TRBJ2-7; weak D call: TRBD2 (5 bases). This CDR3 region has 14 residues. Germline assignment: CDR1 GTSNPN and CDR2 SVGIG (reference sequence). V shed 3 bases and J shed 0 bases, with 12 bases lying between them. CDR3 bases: TGTGCCTGGAGGAACCGGGGAGTCTCCTACGAGCAGTACTTC. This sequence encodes CAWRNRGVSYEQYF. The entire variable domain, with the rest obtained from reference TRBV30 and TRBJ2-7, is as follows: SQTIHQWPATLVQPVGSPLSLECTVEGTSNPNLYWYRQAAGRGLQLLFYSVGIGQISSEVPQNLSASRPQDRQFILSSKKLLLSDSGFYLCAWRNRGVSYEQYFGPGTRLTVT.

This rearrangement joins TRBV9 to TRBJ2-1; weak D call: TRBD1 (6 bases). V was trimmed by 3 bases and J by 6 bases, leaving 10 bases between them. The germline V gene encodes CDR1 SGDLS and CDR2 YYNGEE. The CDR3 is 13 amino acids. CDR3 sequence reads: CASSGDILNEQFF. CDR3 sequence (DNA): TGTGCCAGCAGCGGGGACATCCTCAATGAGCAGTTCTTC.

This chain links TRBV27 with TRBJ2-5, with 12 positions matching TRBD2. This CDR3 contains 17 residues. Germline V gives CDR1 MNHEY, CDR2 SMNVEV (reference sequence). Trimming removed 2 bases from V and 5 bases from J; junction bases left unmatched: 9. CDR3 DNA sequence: TGTGCCAGCAGTTTAGTTCTAGCGGGAGGGCCGGTGGAGACCCAGTACTTC. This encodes CASSLVLAGGPVETQYF.

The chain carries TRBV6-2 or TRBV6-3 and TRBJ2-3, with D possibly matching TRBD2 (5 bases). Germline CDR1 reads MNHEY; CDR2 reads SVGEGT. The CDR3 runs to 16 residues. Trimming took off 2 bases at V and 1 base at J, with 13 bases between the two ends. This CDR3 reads CASSYPRAEGTDTQYF. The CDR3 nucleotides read TGTGCCAGCAGTTACCCTAGGGCGGAGGGCACAGATACGCAGTATTTT.

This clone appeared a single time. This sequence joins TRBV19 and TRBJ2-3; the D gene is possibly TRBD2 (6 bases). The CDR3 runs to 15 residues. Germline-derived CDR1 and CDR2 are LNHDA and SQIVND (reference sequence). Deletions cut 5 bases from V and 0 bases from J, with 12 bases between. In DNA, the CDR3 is TGTGCCAGTAGTGCTAGCGTTGCTAGCACAGATACGCAGTATTTT. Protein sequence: CASSASVASTDTQYF.

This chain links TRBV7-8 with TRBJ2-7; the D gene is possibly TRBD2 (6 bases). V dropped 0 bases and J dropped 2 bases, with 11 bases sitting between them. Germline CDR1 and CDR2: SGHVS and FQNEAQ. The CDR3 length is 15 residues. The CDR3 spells CASSLAGGIPYEQYF. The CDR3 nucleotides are TGTGCCAGCAGCTTAGCGGGAGGAATTCCCTACGAGCAGTACTTC.

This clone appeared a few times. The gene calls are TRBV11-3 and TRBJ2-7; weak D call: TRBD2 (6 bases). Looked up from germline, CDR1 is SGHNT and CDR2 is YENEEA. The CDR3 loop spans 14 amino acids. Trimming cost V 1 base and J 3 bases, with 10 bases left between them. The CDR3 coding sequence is TGTGCCAGCAGCTTAGCGGCTAGCGTCTACGAGCAGTACTTC. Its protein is CASSLAASVYEQYF.

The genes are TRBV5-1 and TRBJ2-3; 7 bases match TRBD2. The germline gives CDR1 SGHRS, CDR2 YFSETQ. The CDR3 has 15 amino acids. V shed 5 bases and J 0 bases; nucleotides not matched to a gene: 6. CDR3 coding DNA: TGCGCCAGCAGTTCGAGCGGGACTAGCACAGATACGCAGTATTTT. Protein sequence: CASSSSGTSTDTQYF.

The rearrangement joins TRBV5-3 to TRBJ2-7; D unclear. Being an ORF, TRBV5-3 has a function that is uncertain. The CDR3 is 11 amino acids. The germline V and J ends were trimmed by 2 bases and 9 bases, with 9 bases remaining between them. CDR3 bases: TGTGCCAGAAGCTTTCACTTTGGGCAGTACTTC. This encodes CARSFHFGQYF.

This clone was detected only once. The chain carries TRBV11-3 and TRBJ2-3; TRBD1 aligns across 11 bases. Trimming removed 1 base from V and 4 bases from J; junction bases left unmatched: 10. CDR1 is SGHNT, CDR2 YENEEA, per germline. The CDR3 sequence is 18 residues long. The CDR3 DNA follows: TGTGCCAGCAGCTTAGTTCGGACAGGGGGCGTTAGGGCAGATACGCAGTATTTT. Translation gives CASSLVRTGGVRADTQYF.

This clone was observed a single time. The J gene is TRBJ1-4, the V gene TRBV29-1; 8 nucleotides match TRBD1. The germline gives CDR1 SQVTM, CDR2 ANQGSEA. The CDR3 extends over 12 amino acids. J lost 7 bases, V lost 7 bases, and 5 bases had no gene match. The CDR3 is CSGSGGSEKLFF. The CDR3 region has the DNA TGCAGCGGGTCAGGGGGCAGTGAAAAACTGTTTTTT.

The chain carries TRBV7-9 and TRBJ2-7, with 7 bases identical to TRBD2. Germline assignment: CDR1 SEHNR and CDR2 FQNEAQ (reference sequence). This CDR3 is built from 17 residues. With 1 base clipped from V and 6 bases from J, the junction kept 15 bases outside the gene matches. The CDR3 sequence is CASSLGRGRGASGEQYF. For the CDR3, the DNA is TGTGCCAGCAGCTTAGGGCGAGGGAGGGGCGCGTCCGGCGAGCAGTACTTC.

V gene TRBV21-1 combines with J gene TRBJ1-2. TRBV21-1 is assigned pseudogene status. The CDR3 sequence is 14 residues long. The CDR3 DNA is TGTGCCAGCAGCAAGAGGGTTGTTAACTATGGCTACACCTTC. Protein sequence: CASSKRVVNYGYTF.

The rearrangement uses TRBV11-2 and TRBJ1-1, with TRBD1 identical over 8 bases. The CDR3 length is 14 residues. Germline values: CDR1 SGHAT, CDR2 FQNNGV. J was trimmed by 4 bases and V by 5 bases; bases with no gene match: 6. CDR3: CASSTTGGITEAFF. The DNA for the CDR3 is TGTGCCAGCAGCACTACAGGGGGTATCACTGAAGCTTTCTTT.

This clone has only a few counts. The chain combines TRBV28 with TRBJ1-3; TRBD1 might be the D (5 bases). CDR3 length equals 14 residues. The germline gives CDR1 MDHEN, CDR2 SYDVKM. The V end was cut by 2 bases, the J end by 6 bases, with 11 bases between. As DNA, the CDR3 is TGTGCCAGCAGTTTAGGAGGGGCGGCAAACACCATATATTTT. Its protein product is CASSLGGAANTIYF. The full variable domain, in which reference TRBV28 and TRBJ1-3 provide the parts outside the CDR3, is DVKVTQSSRYLVKRTGEKVFLECVQDMDHENMFWYRQDPGLGLRLIYFSYDVKMKEKGDIPEGYSVSREKKERFSLILESASTNQTSMYLCASSLGGAANTIYFGEGSWLTVV.

CDR3 residues: CASSSGQYTGELFF. In DNA form, the CDR3 reads TGTGCCAGCAGCTCAGGACAGTACACCGGGGAGCTGTTTTTT. This chain joins TRBV7-3 and TRBJ2-2, with D perhaps matching TRBD1 (6 bases). Per germline, CDR1 SGHTA and CDR2 FQGTGA. V lost 4 bases and J lost 3, with 9 bases in between. The CDR3 runs to 14 residues. The full variable domain, rest sourced from reference TRBV7-3 and TRBJ2-2, is GAGVSQTPSNKVTEKGKYVELRCDPISGHTALYWYRQSLGQGPEFLIYFQGTGAADDSGLPNDRFFAVRPEGSVSTLKIQRTERGDSAVYLCASSSGQYTGELFFGEGSRLTVL.

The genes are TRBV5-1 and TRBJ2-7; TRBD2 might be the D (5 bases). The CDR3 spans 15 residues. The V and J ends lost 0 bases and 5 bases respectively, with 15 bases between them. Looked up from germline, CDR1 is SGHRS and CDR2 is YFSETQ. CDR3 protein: CASSLGRWESHEQYF. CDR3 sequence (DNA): TGCGCCAGCAGCTTGGGTAGGTGGGAGTCCCACGAGCAGTACTTC.